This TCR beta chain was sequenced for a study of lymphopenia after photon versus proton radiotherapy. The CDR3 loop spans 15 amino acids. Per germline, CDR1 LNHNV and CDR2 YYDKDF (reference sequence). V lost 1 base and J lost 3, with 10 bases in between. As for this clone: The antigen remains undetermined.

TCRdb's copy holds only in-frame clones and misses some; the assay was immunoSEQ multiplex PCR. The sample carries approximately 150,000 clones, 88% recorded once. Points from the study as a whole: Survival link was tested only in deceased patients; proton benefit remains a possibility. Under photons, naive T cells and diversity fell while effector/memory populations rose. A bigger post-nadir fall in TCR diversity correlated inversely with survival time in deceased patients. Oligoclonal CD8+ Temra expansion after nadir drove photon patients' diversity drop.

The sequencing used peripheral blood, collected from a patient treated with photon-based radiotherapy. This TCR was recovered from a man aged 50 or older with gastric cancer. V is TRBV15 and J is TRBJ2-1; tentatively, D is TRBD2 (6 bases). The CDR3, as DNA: TGTGCCACCAGCAGAGTACGGGGGATCTACAATGAGCAGTTCTTC. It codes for CATSRVRGIYNEQFF.